The source of this T cell receptor (beta chain) is a study of post-analysis software for immune sequencing data. Study-wide findings and caveats: Five or six TRBV segments appeared more often in patients than in controls, and TRBV5-6, TRBV5-1 and TRBV20-1 were among these. Significantly lower normalized Chao1 diversity was found in patients with multiple sclerosis relative to controls.

In regard to this clonotype: Its antigen is not identified.

This CDR3 has 21 amino acids. Germline assignment: CDR1 SGHRS and CDR2 YFSETQ. Trimming shortened V by 3 bases and J by 4 bases, and 32 bases separated the two germline ends. Libraries were made from TCR beta cDNA, and they carried unique molecular identifiers. The yield from around 1 to 10 million T cells was roughly 500,000 cDNA molecules in total. A single record per CDR3 protein comes from TCRdb applying MiXCR to the PCR reads. The sample holds about 820,000 distinct CDR3 sequences; around 50% are singletons and the top ten take about 4.5%. The clonotype originates from a girl aged 10-17 years with multiple sclerosis. This chain links TRBV5-1 with TRBJ2-1; D tentatively fits TRBD1 or TRBD2 (5 bases each). The sample comprised blood. The CDR3 sequence: CASSSPASGPNIEHLYNEQFF. Here the CDR3 DNA reads TGCGCCAGCAGCTCGCCGGCTTCGGGACCCAACATCGAACACCTTTACAATGAGCAGTTCTTC.